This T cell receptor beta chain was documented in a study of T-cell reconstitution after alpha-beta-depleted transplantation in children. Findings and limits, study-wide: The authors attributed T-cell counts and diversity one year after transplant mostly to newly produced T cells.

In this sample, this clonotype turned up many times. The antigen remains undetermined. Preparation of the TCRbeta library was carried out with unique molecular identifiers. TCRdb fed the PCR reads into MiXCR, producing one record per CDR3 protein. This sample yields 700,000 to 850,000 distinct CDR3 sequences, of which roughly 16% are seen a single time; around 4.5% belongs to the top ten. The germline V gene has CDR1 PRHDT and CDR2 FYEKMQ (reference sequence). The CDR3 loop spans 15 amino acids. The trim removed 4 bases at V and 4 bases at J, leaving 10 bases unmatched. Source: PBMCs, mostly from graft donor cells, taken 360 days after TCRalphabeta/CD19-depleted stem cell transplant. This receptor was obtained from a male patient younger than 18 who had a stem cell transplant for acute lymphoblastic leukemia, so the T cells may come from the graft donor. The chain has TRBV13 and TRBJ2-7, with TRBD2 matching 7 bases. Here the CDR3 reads CASSYGTTPIYEQYF. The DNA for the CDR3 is TGTGCCAGCAGCTACGGGACTACCCCCATATACGAGCAGTACTTC.